This TCR beta chain was identified during a study of blood T cell repertoires in COVID-19. Study-wide context: Samples came from the United States, Italy and Spain, spanning acute and convalescent COVID-19.

Participant ages covered about 18 to 89 years across 20 to 25 US areas. Allocation to cohorts depended on clinical history reported by the participants. This CDR3 spans 17 amino acids. From germline, CDR1 is MGHDK and CDR2 SYGVNS. The V segment lost 2 bases and the J segment 6 bases; nucleotides outside the gene matches: 8. Measured with immunoSEQ multiplex PCR; TCRdb has only the in-frame clones, and not every one. The repertoire includes some 240,000 clones, 70% to 90% of them detected once, and about 3.5% sits in the top ten. The clonotype originates from a woman in her thirties or forties with acute COVID-19. J is TRBJ2-2 and V is TRBV25-1, with 11 bases lining up with TRBD2. Sequenced input: PBMCs or T cells enriched from blood (not recorded which). The CDR3 here is CASSEKVSGRVAGELFF. The CDR3, as DNA: TGTGCCAGCAGTGAAAAAGTTAGCGGGAGGGTCGCCGGGGAGCTGTTTTTT. Complete variable domain (other parts from reference TRBV25-1 and TRBJ2-2): EADIYQTPRYLVIGTGKKITLECSQTMGHDKMYWYQQDPGMELHLIHYSYGVNSTEKGDLSSESTVSRIRTEHFPLTLESARPSHTSQYLCASSEKVSGRVAGELFFGEGSRLTVL.